This passage covers 15 T cell receptor beta chains from one sample sequenced in a study of T cell responses to AZD1222 COVID-19 vaccine. Generated by immunoSEQ multiplex PCR, the TCRdb table keeps only in-frame clones and is missing some. The sample records about 120,000 clones, about 87% being singletons. Sequencing was performed on peripheral blood, taken on day 0 of AZD1222 vaccination. Source of these receptors: an adult in good health.

This clone was seen a few times. V is TRBV19 and J is TRBJ1-6, with a possible D match to TRBD1 (6 bases). The V end lost 5 bases, the J end lost 9 bases, and 11 bases lay between the germline ends. The CDR3 covers 13 residues. The V gene's germline CDR1 is LNHDA and CDR2 SQIVND (reference sequence). The CDR3, as DNA: TGTGCCAGTAGTCGGCAGGGGAGTTCACCCCTCCACTTT. The encoded protein is CASSRQGSSPLHF.

J is TRBJ1-4 and V is TRBV27; 7 bases agree with TRBD1. The CDR3 extends over 13 amino acids. V lost 10 bases, J lost 8 bases, and 10 bases stayed unmatched. Germline-derived CDR1 and CDR2 are MNHEY and SMNVEV (reference sequence). The CDR3 loop reads CAILHRGREKLFF. The CDR3 DNA sequence: TGTGCCATCCTGCACAGGGGTCGGGAAAAACTGTTTTTT.

This clone was found a few times. CDR3 nucleotide sequence: TGTGCCAGCAGCCGGACAGGGGGCGACTATGGCTACACCTTC. Translating it yields CASSRTGGDYGYTF. The chain is built from TRBV5-4 and TRBJ1-2, with TRBD1 matching over 11 bases. This CDR3 has 14 amino acids. Per germline, CDR1 SGHNT and CDR2 YYREEE (reference sequence). J gave up 3 bases and V 4 bases, and 2 bases lay outside the gene matches.

This chain uses TRBV3-1 (or the pseudogene TRBV3-2) with TRBJ1-2, with TRBD1 as a possible D gene (5 bases). The CDR3 runs 16 residues. Deletions cut 1 base from V and 7 bases from J, with 19 bases between. Germline V gives CDR1 LGHDT, CDR2 YNNKEL (reference sequence). Written as DNA, the CDR3 is TGTGCCAGCAGCCAAGTAGCCAGGGCTTCAGTAGGTGGCTACACCTTC. Its translation: CASSQVARASVGGYTF.

The rearrangement joins TRBV6-5 to TRBJ2-7; 10 nucleotides match TRBD2. CDR1 is MNHEY and CDR2 is SVGAGI in the germline V gene. V lost 7 bases to trimming and J lost 6 bases; unmatched junction nucleotides: 9. The CDR3 runs 14 residues. The CDR3 is CASKGAGGSPEQYF. CDR3 nucleotides: TGTGCCAGCAAAGGAGCGGGGGGGAGTCCCGAGCAGTACTTC.

The chain couples TRBV5-1 to TRBJ1-4; perhaps TRBD1 as D (6 bases). With 5 bases removed from V and 0 bases from J, the gap between germline ends came to 20 bases. Germline V gene lookup returns CDR1 SGHRS and CDR2 YFSETQ. CDR3 length: 18 residues. CDR3 DNA: TGCGCCAGCAGTGAACAGGGTTCCCTTCCTGCAACTAATGAAAAACTGTTTTTT. Translating gives CASSEQGSLPATNEKLFF.

The J gene is TRBJ1-4, the V gene TRBV25-1; TRBD1 matches 10 bases. Looked up from germline, CDR1 is MGHDK and CDR2 is SYGVNS. CDR3 length equals 15 residues. The V gene end was trimmed by 4 bases and the J gene end by 8 bases; junction bases not matched to a gene: 7. The CDR3 protein is CASSAGQGPREKLFF. CDR3 DNA: TGTGCCAGCAGTGCGGGACAGGGGCCTAGGGAAAAACTGTTTTTT.

This chain uses TRBV2 with TRBJ2-3; the D gene could be TRBD1 or TRBD2 (5 bases each). The length of the CDR3 is 14 residues. CDR1 SNHLY and CDR2 FYNNEI come from the germline V gene. V was trimmed by 4 bases and J by 1 base, leaving 9 bases between them. The CDR3 DNA reads as TGTGCCAGCAGTGGGGGGTTTCGCACAGATACGCAGTATTTT. It yields the protein CASSGGFRTDTQYF.

This clone came up a few times. CDR3 amino acids: CASSQLTGAGANVLTF. The CDR3 bases are TGTGCCAGCAGCCAACTGACAGGGGCCGGGGCCAACGTCCTGACTTTC. V is TRBV4-2 and J is TRBJ2-6, with TRBD1 identical over 8 bases. J lost 4 bases, V lost 2 bases, and 4 bases had no gene match. The CDR3 loop spans 16 amino acids. Germline V gene lookup returns CDR1 LGHNA and CDR2 YNFKEQ.

This chain links TRBV3-1 (or the pseudogene TRBV3-2) with TRBJ1-1, with 7 bases identical to TRBD1. Germline CDR1 reads LGHDT; CDR2 reads YNNKEL (reference sequence). Unmatched junction bases numbered 2, after V lost 5 bases and J lost 2 bases. The CDR3 contains 13 residues. CDR3 amino acids: CASSYRGNTEAFF. The CDR3 DNA is TGTGCCAGCAGCTACAGGGGTAACACTGAAGCTTTCTTT.

The chain carries TRBV5-1 and TRBJ2-3; possibly TRBD1 or TRBD2 for D (5 bases each). Germline-derived CDR1 and CDR2 are SGHRS and YFSETQ. The CDR3 covers 14 residues. V lost 4 bases, J lost 3 bases, and 12 bases lay in between. The CDR3 DNA sequence: TGCGCCAGCAGCCCCGGGACGTTTACAGATACGCAGTATTTT. Amino acid sequence: CASSPGTFTDTQYF.

The chain recombines TRBV5-1 with TRBJ2-5, with TRBD1 identical over 7 bases. The CDR3 contains 13 residues. The germline V gene encodes CDR1 SGHRS and CDR2 YFSETQ. The junction had 2 bases not matched to a gene; V was cut back by 4 bases and J by 2 bases. CDR3 DNA: TGCGCCAGCAGCCTGGGACAGCAAGAGACCCAGTACTTC. Protein: CASSLGQQETQYF.

Notes on this clone: Distinct nucleotide sequences in the sample also encode this CDR3. The rearrangement uses TRBV7-2 and TRBJ2-7, with 7 nucleotides matching TRBD2. Germline V gene data show CDR1 as SGHTA and CDR2 as FQGNSA. The CDR3 runs 15 residues. V was pared by 1 base and J by 0 bases, with 3 bases of the junction left unmatched. The CDR3 is CASSLGGGSSYEQYF. For the CDR3, the DNA is TGTGCCAGCAGCTTAGGGGGCGGGAGCTCCTACGAGCAGTACTTC.

The rearrangement links TRBV27 to TRBJ1-1, with D hard to call. The CDR3 consists of 11 residues. Germline assignment: CDR1 MNHEY and CDR2 SMNVEV (reference sequence). V shed 8 bases and J shed 10 bases, with 14 bases lying between them. The CDR3 DNA reads TGTGCCAGCTTCTGGGCGGAGGTAGCTTTCTTT. It yields the protein CASFWAEVAFF.

The chain uses TRBV9 and TRBJ2-2; D is perhaps TRBD1 or TRBD2 (5 bases each). The germline gives CDR1 SGDLS, CDR2 YYNGEE. The ends were cut back, 5 bases at V and 1 base at J, with 9 bases in the middle. This CDR3 has 14 residues. The CDR3 nucleotides read TGTGCCAGCAGGGGGCGGGTGAACACCGGGGAGCTGTTTTTT. As protein: CASRGRVNTGELFF.